The T cell receptor beta chain under discussion was sequenced for a study of shared clonotypes between healthy human individuals (dated by TCRdb to about 2020). In terms of the full investigation: A few men and a couple of women, aged 18 to 49 years, made up the cohort. Per donor, three plates each were used for CD4 naive and CD4 memory, two for CD8 naive, and one for CD8 memory. Blood TCR repertoires of 5 or 6 healthy adults were deeply sequenced to estimate repertoire size and the extent of clonotype sharing between individuals. Libraries were prepared and TCR repertoires were sequenced by different laboratories using diverse techniques, in order to increase sequencing depth and limit assay-specific biases. Leukapheresis yielded between about 0.94 and 9.5 billion PBMCs per donor. Here is what the overall study found, with its caveats: Sampling was restricted to blood, and TCR repertoires in tissue are likely to differ from TCR repertoires in blood. Sharing across a few donors was observed for 5% to 6.5% of naive CD4, 3% to 3.5% of naive CD8, 2% to 2.5% of memory CD4, and roughly 0.4% of memory CD8 clonotypes. Compared with non-shared clonotypes, the clonotypes found in all four sorted-subset donors had higher generation probabilities. Pairwise subsampling led to the expectation that sequencing depth would affect the degree of clonotype sharing among donors. Incomplete sequencing was indicated by rarefaction of sorted-subset datasets, despite the large sequencing depth. Naive subsets generally had larger estimated clonotype richness than memory subsets did. The genetic and exposure-history diversity represented was limited by the small number of donors.

The donors were healthy, HIV-negative adults who had no recently reported acute infections or vaccinations. Every donor was a Caucasian adult living in Nashville, Tennessee, USA. Magnetic negative selection was used to enrich CD4+ T cells, after which naive cells were positively selected on CD45RA and the negative fraction became the memory subset. After blood collection by leukapheresis, PBMCs were isolated using Ficoll-Histopaque density gradient centrifugation and then cryopreserved in the vapor phase of liquid nitrogen. Purity and quantity of every magnetically sorted T cell population were checked by analytical flow cytometry. Genomic DNA was isolated from each sorted fraction and quantified by UV absorbance on a Nanodrop 2000c. As for this clone: There is no known antigen for this receptor. No much larger clonotype is one base removed from it; base qualities were not supplied.

V is shortened by 6 bases, J by 3 bases, and the region joining them spans 15 bases. CDR1 and CDR2 were assigned from the germline V gene as MNHEY and SVGAGI. The CDR3 measures 14 amino acids from cysteine to phenylalanine. The entry retains the CDR3 DNA only, 42 bases that are in frame from base 1. Using the deep immunoSEQ assay, TCR CDR3 regions were amplified from genomic DNA by multiplex PCR. Genomic DNA extracted from each cell subset was distributed evenly over all wells of several immunoSEQ 96-well plates, and each plate served as one replicate. Each replicate PCR for sorted subsets received about 210 ng genomic DNA, equal to some 32,000 T cell genomes. Purified libraries were measured with a Qubit 3.0 fluorometer, size-checked on a Bioanalyzer 2100, and measured again with the KAPA Library Quantification kit. Each immunoSEQ 96-well plate was sequenced on its own single-read 150-cycle Illumina NextSeq 550 flow cell. Under the source paper's analysis protocol: Because the immunoSEQ output included only junctional sequences and no quality scores, the filtering could not be the same as the filtering used for full-length reads. Sequences were annotated with PyIR, a Python wrapper for IgBLAST v1.9, and V/J genes and CDR3 were assigned using IMGT germline references. Reads were removed for weak V/J assignments (E-value above 1e-6), missing CDR3, stop codons, out-of-frame junctions, or ambiguous translated residues. A V3J clonotype was defined by an identical inferred V gene, J gene, and CDR3 amino acid sequence. The percentage overlap between two repertoires was calculated by dividing the number of shared unique clonotypes by the size of the smaller repertoire. Repertoire richness was assessed with RTK rarefaction, the Chao1 estimator, and Recon v2.1 estimates of unobserved clonotypes. For all TCRbeta clonotypes obtained by the gDNA method from a handful of donors, generation probabilities were computed with OLGA. Not all clones reach the TCRdb copy of this immuneACCESS table, which keeps in-frame sequences only. Checked studies attribute under half of the gap to unresolved V genes and leave the rest unexplained. The V and J calls and clone size were taken over from that table, and D and trimming were inferred from the DNA. This sample has 850,000 to 1,100,000 clones in its table, and 77% of those were observed once. Approximately 0.9% of the sample is held by the ten biggest clonotypes.

The TCR originated in a man aged 18 to 29 in good health. Some clones in this sample may be carry-over from other donors' samples. The chain is assembled from TRBV6-5 and TRBJ2-7; the D assignment is uncertain and may be TRBD1 or TRBD2, with 5 bases supporting each. The material sequenced was memory CD4+ T cells from PBMCs. Read against the paper, the sample's cell subset or site label means: CD45RA-negative fraction. In nucleotides, the sequence is TGTGCCAGCAGCTCCTGGGACGGACACTACGAGCAGTACTTC. This yields the protein CASSSWDGHYEQYF.